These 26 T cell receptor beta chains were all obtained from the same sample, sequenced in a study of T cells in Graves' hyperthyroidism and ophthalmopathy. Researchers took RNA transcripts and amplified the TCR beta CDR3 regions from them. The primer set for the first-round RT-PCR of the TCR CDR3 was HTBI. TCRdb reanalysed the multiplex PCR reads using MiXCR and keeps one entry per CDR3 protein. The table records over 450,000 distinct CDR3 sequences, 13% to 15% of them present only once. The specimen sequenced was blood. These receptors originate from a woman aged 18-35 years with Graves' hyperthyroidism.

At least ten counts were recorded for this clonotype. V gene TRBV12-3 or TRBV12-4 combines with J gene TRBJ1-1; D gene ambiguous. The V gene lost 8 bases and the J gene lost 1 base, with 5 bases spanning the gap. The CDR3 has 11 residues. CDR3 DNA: TGTGCCAGCCTCCGGAACACTGAAGCTTTCTTT. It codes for CASLRNTEAFF.

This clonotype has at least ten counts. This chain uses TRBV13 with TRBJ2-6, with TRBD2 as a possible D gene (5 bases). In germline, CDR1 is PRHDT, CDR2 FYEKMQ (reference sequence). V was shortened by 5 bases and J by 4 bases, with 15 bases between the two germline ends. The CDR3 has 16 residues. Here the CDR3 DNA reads TGTGCCAGCAGCCCCGAAGACGGAGGAGGGGCCAACGTCCTGACTTTC. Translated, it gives CASSPEDGGGANVLTF.

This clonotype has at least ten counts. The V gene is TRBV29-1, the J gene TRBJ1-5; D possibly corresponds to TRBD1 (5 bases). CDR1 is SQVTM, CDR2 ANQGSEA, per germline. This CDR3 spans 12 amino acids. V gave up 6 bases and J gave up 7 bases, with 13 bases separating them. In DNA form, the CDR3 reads TGCAGCGTGAAGGTGTGGGGGCAGCCCCAGCATTTT. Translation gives CSVKVWGQPQHF.

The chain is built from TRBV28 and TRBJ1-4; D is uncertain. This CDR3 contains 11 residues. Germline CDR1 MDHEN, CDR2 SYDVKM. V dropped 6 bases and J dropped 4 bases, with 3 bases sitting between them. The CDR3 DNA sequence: TGTGCCAGCAGGATTAATGAAAAACTGTTTTTT. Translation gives CASRINEKLFF.

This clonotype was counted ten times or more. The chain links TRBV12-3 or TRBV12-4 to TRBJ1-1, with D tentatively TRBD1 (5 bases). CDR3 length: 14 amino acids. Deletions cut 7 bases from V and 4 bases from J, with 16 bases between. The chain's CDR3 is CASTHPGTGTEAFF. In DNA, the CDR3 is TGTGCCAGCACCCATCCCGGGACGGGCACTGAAGCTTTCTTT.

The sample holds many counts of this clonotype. The CDR3 loop is CASSEGAGQAYEQYF. CDR3 DNA: TGTGCCAGCAGTGAGGGGGCCGGGCAGGCCTACGAGCAGTACTTC. This chain connects TRBV25-1 to TRBJ2-7; a weak D match, TRBD1 (6 bases). The CDR3 has 15 residues. V was shortened by 3 bases and J by 2 bases, with 14 bases between the two germline ends. The V gene's germline CDR1 is MGHDK and CDR2 SYGVNS.

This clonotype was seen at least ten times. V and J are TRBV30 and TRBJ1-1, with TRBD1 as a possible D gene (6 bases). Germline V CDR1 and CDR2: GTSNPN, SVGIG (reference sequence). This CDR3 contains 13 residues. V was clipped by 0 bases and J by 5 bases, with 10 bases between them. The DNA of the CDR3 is TGTGCCTGGAGTGTAACCAGGGGAACTGAAGCTTTCTTT. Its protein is CAWSVTRGTEAFF. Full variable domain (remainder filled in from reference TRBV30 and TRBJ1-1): SQTIHQWPATLVQPVGSPLSLECTVEGTSNPNLYWYRQAAGRGLQLLFYSVGIGQISSEVPQNLSASRPQDRQFILSSKKLLLSDSGFYLCAWSVTRGTEAFFGQGTRLTVV.

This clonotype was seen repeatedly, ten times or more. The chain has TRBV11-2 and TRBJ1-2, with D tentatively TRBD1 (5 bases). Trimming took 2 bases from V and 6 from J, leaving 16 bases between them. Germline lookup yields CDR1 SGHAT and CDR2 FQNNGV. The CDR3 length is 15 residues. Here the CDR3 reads CASSLNQGTSNGYTF. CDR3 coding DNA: TGTGCCAGCAGCTTAAACCAGGGAACTTCGAATGGCTACACCTTC. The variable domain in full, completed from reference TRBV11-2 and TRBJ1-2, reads EAGVAQSPRYKIIEKRQSVAFWCNPISGHATLYWYQQILGQGPKLLIQFQNNGVVDDSQLPKDRFSAERLKGVDSTLKIQPAKLEDSAVYLCASSLNQGTSNGYTFGSGTRLTVV.

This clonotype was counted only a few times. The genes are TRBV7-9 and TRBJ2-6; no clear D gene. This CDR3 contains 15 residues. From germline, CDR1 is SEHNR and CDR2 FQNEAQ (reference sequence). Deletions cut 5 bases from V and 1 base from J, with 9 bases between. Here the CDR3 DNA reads TGTGCCAGCAGCAGGTCCTTGTCTGGGGCCAACGTCCTGACTTTC. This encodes CASSRSLSGANVLTF.

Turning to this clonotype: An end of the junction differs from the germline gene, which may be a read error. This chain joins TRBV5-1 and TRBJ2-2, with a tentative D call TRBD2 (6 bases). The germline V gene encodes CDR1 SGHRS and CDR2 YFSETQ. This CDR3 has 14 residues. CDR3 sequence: CASSHNANTGGLFF. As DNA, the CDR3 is TGCGCCAGCAGTCACAACGCGAACACCGGGGGGCTGTTTTTT.

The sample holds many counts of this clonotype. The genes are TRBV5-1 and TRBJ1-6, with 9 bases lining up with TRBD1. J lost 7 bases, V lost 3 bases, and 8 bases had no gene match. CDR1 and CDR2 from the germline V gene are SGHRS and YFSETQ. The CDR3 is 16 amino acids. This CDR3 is CASSYQMGQGNSPLHF. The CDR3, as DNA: TGCGCCAGCAGCTACCAGATGGGACAGGGAAATTCACCCCTCCACTTT. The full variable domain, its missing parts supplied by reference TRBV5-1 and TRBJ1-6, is KAGVTQTPRYLIKTRGQQVTLSCSPISGHRSVSWYQQTPGQGLQFLFEYFSETQRNKGNFPGRFSGRQFSNSRSEMNVSTLELGDSALYLCASSYQMGQGNSPLHFGNGTRLTVT.

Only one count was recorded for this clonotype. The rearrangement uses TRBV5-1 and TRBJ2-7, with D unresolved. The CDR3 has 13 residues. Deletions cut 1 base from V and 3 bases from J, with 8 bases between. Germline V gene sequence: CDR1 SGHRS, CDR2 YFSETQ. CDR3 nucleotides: TGCGCCAGCAGCTTGCTCAGTGGCTACGAGCAGTACTTC. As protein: CASSLLSGYEQYF. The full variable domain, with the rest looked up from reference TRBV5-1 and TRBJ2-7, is KAGVTQTPRYLIKTRGQQVTLSCSPISGHRSVSWYQQTPGQGLQFLFEYFSETQRNKGNFPGRFSGRQFSNSRSEMNVSTLELGDSALYLCASSLLSGYEQYFGPGTRLTVT.

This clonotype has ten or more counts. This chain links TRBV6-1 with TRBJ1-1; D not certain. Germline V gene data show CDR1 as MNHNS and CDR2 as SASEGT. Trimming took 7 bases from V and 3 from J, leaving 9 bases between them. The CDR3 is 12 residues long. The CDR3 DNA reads TGTGCCAGCAAAGAGGTTGACACTGAAGCTTTCTTT. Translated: CASKEVDTEAFF.

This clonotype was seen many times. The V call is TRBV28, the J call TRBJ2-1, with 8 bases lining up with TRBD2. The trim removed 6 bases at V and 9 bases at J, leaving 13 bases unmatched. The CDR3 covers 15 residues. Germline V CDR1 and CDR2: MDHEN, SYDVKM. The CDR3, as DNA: TGTGCCAGCAGCCCGACCGGGACCGGGGGGGGTGAGCAGTTCTTC. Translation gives CASSPTGTGGGEQFF.

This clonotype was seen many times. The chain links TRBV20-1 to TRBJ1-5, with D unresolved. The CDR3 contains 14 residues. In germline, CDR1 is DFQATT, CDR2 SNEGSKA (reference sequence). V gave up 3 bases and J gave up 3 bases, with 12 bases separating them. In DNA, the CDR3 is TGCAGTGCTAGTGGGATGAGCCACAATCAGCCCCAGCATTTT. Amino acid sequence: CSASGMSHNQPQHF.

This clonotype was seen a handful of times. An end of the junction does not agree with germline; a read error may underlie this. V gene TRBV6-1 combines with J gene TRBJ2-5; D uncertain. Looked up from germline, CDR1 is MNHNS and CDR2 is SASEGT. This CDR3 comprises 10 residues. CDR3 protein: CASGVWATDF. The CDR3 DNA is TGTGCCAGCGGTGTGTGGGCCACCGACTTC.

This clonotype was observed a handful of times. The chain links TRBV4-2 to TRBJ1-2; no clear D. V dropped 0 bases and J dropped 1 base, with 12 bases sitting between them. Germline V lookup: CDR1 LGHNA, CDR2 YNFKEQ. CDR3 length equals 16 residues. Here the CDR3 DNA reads TGTGCCAGCAGCCAAGAGGCGGCCGATAATAACTATGGCTACACCTTC. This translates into CASSQEAADNNYGYTF.

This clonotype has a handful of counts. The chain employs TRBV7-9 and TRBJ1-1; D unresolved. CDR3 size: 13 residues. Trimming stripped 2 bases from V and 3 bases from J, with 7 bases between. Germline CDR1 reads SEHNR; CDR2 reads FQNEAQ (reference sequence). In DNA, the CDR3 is TGTGCCAGCAGCTTAAATAAGGACACTGAAGCTTTCTTT. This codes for CASSLNKDTEAFF.

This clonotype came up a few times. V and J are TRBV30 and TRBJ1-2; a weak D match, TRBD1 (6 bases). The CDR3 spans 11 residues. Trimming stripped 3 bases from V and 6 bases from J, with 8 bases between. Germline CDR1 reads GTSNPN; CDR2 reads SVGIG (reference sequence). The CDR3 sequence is CAWSPGDGYTF. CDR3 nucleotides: TGTGCCTGGAGCCCAGGGGATGGCTACACCTTC.

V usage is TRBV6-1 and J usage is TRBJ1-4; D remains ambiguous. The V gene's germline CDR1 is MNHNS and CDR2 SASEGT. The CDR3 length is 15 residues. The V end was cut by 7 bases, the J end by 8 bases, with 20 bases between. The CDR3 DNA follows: TGTGCCAGCATCCTAAGCCTAGGGTTTGGAGAAAAACTGTTTTTT. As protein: CASILSLGFGEKLFF.

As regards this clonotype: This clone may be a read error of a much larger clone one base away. The CDR3 spells CASSHGVKGRDEQFF. DNA of the CDR3: TGCGCCAGCAGCCATGGGGTAAAGGGGAGAGATGAGCAGTTCTTC. The rearrangement uses TRBV4-1 and TRBJ2-1; D is perhaps TRBD1 or TRBD2 (5 bases each). The ends were cut back, 3 bases at V and 8 bases at J, with 17 bases in the middle. Germline V CDR1 and CDR2: MGHRA, YSYEKL. This CDR3 has 15 amino acids.

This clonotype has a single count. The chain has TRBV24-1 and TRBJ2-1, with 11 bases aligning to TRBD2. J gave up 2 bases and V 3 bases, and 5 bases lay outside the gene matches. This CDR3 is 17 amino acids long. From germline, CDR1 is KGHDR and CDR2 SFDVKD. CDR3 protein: CATSDGGLADPYNEQFF. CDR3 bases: TGTGCCACCAGTGATGGGGGACTAGCGGACCCCTACAATGAGCAGTTCTTC.

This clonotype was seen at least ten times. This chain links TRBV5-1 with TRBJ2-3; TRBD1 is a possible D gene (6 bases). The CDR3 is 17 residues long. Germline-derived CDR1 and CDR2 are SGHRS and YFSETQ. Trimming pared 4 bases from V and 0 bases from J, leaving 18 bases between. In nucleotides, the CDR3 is TGCGCCAGCAGCCCGGCTATGACAGGATCTAGCACAGATACGCAGTATTTT. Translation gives CASSPAMTGSSTDTQYF.

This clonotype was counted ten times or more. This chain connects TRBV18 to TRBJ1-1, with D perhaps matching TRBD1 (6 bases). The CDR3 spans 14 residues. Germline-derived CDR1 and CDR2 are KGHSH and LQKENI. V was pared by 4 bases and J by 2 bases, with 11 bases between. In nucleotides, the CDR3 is TGTGCCAGCTCACTGGACAGACTTAACACTGAAGCTTTCTTT. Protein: CASSLDRLNTEAFF. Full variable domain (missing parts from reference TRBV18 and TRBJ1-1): NAGVMQNPRHLVRRRGQEARLRCSPMKGHSHVYWYRQLPEEGLKFMVYLQKENIIDESGMPKERFSAEFPKEGPSILRIQQVVRGDSAAYFCASSLDRLNTEAFFGQGTRLTVV.

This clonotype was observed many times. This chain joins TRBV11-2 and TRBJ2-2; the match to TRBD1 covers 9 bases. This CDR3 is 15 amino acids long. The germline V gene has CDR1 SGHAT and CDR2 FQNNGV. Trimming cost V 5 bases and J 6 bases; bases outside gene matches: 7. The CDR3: CASSRTGGIAGELFF. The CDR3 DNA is TGTGCCAGCAGCCGTACAGGGGGCATAGCCGGGGAGCTGTTTTTT.

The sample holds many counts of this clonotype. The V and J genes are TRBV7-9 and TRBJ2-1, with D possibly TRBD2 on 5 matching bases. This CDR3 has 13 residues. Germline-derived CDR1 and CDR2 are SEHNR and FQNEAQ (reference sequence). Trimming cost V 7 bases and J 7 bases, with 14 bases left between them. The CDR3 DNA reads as TGTGCCAGCATCCCCTTACTAGGAAATGAGCAGTTCTTC. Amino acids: CASIPLLGNEQFF.